The present entry profiles one T cell receptor (beta chain) with its context. The sample belongs to a study of CD8 T cells in Susac syndrome. From germline, CDR1 is SNHLY and CDR2 FYNNEI. This CDR3 region has 11 residues. V lost 7 bases and J lost 6, with 7 bases in between. TEMRA cells underwent FACS enrichment and CD8+ and CD4+ T cells underwent negative isolation. Random hexamers were used to reverse transcribe an amount of about 0.5 to 1 ug RNA. The CDR3 of TCR beta was amplified by immunoSEQ multiplex PCR across 54 Vbeta and 13 Jbeta. TCRdb ran MiXCR on the immunoSEQ multiplex PCR reads and lists one entry per CDR3 protein. The sample has about 180,000 distinct CDR3 sequences, roughly 94% seen once.

The sequence was obtained from a human donor with Susac syndrome. Material: CD4+ T cells from PBMCs. The chain carries TRBV2 and TRBJ2-4; unclear D gene. The CDR3 reads CASIGRNIQYF. The DNA of the CDR3 is TGTGCCAGCATAGGCAGAAACATTCAGTACTTC.